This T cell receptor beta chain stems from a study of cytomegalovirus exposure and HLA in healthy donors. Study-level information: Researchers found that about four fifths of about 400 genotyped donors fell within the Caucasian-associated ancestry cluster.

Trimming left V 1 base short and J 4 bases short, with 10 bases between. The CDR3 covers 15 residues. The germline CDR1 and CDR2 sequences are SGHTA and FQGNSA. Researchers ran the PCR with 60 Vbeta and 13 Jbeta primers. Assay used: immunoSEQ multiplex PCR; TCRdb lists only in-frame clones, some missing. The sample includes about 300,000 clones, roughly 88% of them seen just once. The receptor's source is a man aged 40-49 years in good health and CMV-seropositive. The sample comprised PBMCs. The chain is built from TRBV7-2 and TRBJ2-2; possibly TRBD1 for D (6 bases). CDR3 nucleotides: TGTGCCAGCAGCTTAGGGACAGCCCCCACCGGGGAGCTGTTTTTT. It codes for CASSLGTAPTGELFF.